The 25 T cell receptor beta chains listed next were all sequenced from one sample in a study of cytomegalovirus exposure and HLA in healthy donors (dated by TCRdb to the late 2010s). The protocol used for the library was the immunoSEQ multiplex PCR assay. A mixture of 60 forward primers for TCR Vbeta segments and 13 reverse primers for TCR Jbeta segments was used in the multiplex PCR. TCRdb took over this immuneACCESS table, retaining in-frame rearrangements with V and J assigned. Such tables are incomplete; in checked studies, under half of the missing clones stem from an unresolved V gene, and the remainder is unexplained. Per the sample table, the count is approximately 110,000 clones. In total, the top ten clones hold about 2.7% of the sample. Sequenced: PBMCs. Receptors were obtained from a man younger than 45 in good health and CMV-seronegative.

The J gene is TRBJ2-7, the V gene TRBV6-1; D remains ambiguous. Trimming stripped 4 bases from V and 2 bases from J, with 3 bases between. In germline, CDR1 is MNHNS, CDR2 SASEGT. CDR3 size: 11 residues. DNA of the CDR3: TGTGCCAGCAGTGGCGCCTACGAGCAGTACTTC. Translated, it gives CASSGAYEQYF.

This rearrangement joins TRBV11-2 to TRBJ2-7; the match to TRBD2 covers 7 bases. CDR1 is SGHAT, CDR2 FQNNGV, per germline. This CDR3 comprises 15 residues. The junction had 7 bases not matched to a gene; V was cut back by 3 bases and J by 2 bases. The DNA of the CDR3 is TGTGCCAGCAGCTTCTCAGCGGGAACCACCTACGAGCAGTACTTC. This encodes CASSFSAGTTYEQYF.

The chain combines TRBV10-3 with TRBJ2-7; 7 nucleotides line up with TRBD1. There are 14 residues in the CDR3. Germline CDR1 and CDR2: ENHRY and SYGVKD. V lost 10 bases and J lost 3; bases outside the gene matches: 12. CDR3 in amino acids: CATKGTEENYEQYF. The CDR3 DNA sequence: TGTGCCACCAAAGGGACAGAAGAAAACTACGAGCAGTACTTC.

The rearrangement uses TRBV5-4 and TRBJ2-3, with 13 bases matching TRBD2. J gave up 6 bases and V 4 bases, and 8 bases lay outside the gene matches. Germline CDR1 is SGHNT and CDR2 is YYREEE (reference sequence). CDR3 length equals 16 residues. The CDR3 DNA follows: TGTGCCAGCAGCGAAGGGACTAGCGGGGCCCCGGATACGCAGTATTTT. Protein: CASSEGTSGAPDTQYF.

This chain uses TRBV14 with TRBJ2-1, with 8 bases lining up with TRBD2. V shed 1 base and J 3 bases; nucleotides not matched to a gene: 5. The CDR3 has 16 residues. The germline CDR1 and CDR2 sequences are SGHDN and FVKESK. CDR3 in DNA: TGTGCCAGCAGCCAAGTGGGTCTAGCGGGCTACAATGAGCAGTTCTTC. Amino acids: CASSQVGLAGYNEQFF.

The CDR3 region has the DNA TGTGCCAGCAGCCCCCCGGGGGTCGCGGGAGGCTACAATGAGCAGTTCTTC. Translating gives CASSPPGVAGGYNEQFF. This chain uses TRBV4-2 with TRBJ2-1, with 8 nucleotides matching TRBD2. The germline CDR1 and CDR2 sequences are LGHNA and YNFKEQ. Trimming at V came to 4 bases and at J to 3 bases, leaving 11 bases not matched to a gene. This CDR3 comprises 17 residues.

The chain has TRBV19 and TRBJ1-5; D is perhaps TRBD1 (6 bases). CDR1 and CDR2 (germline): LNHDA, SQIVND (reference sequence). The ends were cut back, 8 bases at V and 6 bases at J, with 14 bases in the middle. This CDR3 has 13 residues. This CDR3 is CASGGARAQPQHF. The CDR3 DNA sequence: TGTGCCAGTGGGGGCGCTCGGGCTCAGCCCCAGCATTTT.

The V and J genes are TRBV9 and TRBJ2-6; no reliable D call. CDR3 length equals 16 residues. Germline V gene sequence: CDR1 SGDLS, CDR2 YYNGEE. Trimming pared 1 base from V and 0 bases from J, leaving 8 bases between. CDR3 in amino acids: CASSVRRSSGANVLTF. The CDR3 DNA is TGTGCCAGCAGCGTACGTCGGTCCTCTGGGGCCAACGTCCTGACTTTC. Based on the CDR3 plus reference TRBV9 and TRBJ2-6, the full variable domain is DSGVTQTPKHLITATGQRVTLRCSPRSGDLSVYWYQQSLDQGLQFLIQYYNGEERAKGNILERFSAQQFPDLHSELNLSSLELGDSALYFCASSVRRSSGANVLTFGAGSRLTVL.

The chain combines TRBV21-1 with TRBJ1-5; TRBD1 was called by the table and not checked on the DNA. TRBV21-1 is labeled a pseudogene. The CDR3 contains 16 residues. The CDR3 nucleotides read TGTGCCAGCAGCGCGGTTCCGTCAGGGGCTAATCAGCCCCAGCATTTT. This encodes CASSAVPSGANQPQHF.

The chain has TRBV5-1 and TRBJ2-1, with D unclear. The CDR3 runs to 14 residues. Germline V gene data show CDR1 as SGHRS and CDR2 as YFSETQ. Trimming removed 4 bases at V and 0 bases at J, with 8 bases between. The CDR3: CASSRAFSYNEQFF. The CDR3 nucleotides read TGCGCCAGCAGCCGAGCTTTCTCCTACAATGAGCAGTTCTTC.

V is TRBV6-5 and J is TRBJ2-6; D is uncertain. V lost 5 bases and J 2 bases, leaving 10 bases between the germline ends. The germline V gene has CDR1 MNHEY and CDR2 SVGAGI. The CDR3 extends over 15 amino acids. This CDR3 is CASSPGPTGANVLTF. Written as DNA, the CDR3 is TGTGCCAGCAGTCCTGGGCCCACTGGGGCCAACGTCCTGACTTTC.

The chain couples TRBV4-3 to TRBJ2-7, with unresolved D. The CDR3 extends over 13 amino acids. The germline V gene has CDR1 LGHNA and CDR2 YSLEER. V dropped 0 bases and J dropped 6 bases, with 9 bases sitting between them. CDR3 residues: CASSQDRASEQYF. The CDR3 region has the DNA TGCGCCAGCAGCCAAGATCGAGCGAGCGAGCAGTACTTC.

V and J are TRBV30 and TRBJ2-2; possible D gene TRBD2, 6 bases. Germline assignment: CDR1 GTSNPN and CDR2 SVGIG (reference sequence). This CDR3 is 11 amino acids long. V gave up 8 bases and J gave up 8 bases, with 12 bases separating them. CDR3 nucleotides: TGTGCCGGAGGAGGGGCAGGGGAGCTGTTTTTT. Protein product: CAGGGAGELFF.

The rearrangement links TRBV30 to TRBJ2-2, with a weak D call TRBD2 (6 bases). In germline, CDR1 is GTSNPN, CDR2 SVGIG (reference sequence). V was trimmed by 2 bases and J by 0 bases, leaving 10 bases between them. The CDR3 covers 15 residues. The CDR3 loop is CAWSTGTSNTGELFF. In DNA, the CDR3 is TGTGCCTGGAGTACCGGGACTTCGAACACCGGGGAGCTGTTTTTT.

The V gene is TRBV5-1, the J gene TRBJ2-3; possible D gene TRBD2, 7 bases. CDR1 SGHRS and CDR2 YFSETQ come from the germline V gene. This CDR3 contains 16 residues. V was shortened by 0 bases and J by 4 bases, with 15 bases between the two germline ends. In DNA form, the CDR3 reads TGCGCCAGCAGCTTGGAGTCTGGGGGGGCGGCAGATACGCAGTATTTT. Protein sequence: CASSLESGGAADTQYF.

This chain uses TRBV29-1 with TRBJ2-3; 12 bases map to TRBD2. This CDR3 has 15 amino acids. V was pared by 6 bases and J by 2 bases, with 6 bases of the junction left unmatched. Germline CDR1 and CDR2: SQVTM and ANQGSEA. CDR3 bases: TGCAGCGTCCTACTAGCGGGAGGATACACAGATACGCAGTATTTT. It is translated as CSVLLAGGYTDTQYF.

CDR3 sequence: CATLEREGQIATDTQYF. The CDR3 DNA reads TGTGCCACTCTGGAGCGGGAGGGCCAAATAGCGACAGATACGCAGTATTTT. The chain has TRBV19 and TRBJ2-3; 10 nucleotides line up with TRBD2. Germline-derived CDR1 and CDR2 are LNHDA and SQIVND (reference sequence). This CDR3 is 17 amino acids long. The ends lost 10 bases at V and 3 bases at J; junction bases unmatched: 16.

V and J are TRBV7-2 and TRBJ2-7; the match to TRBD1 covers 7 bases. CDR1 and CDR2 (germline): SGHTA, FQGNSA. The CDR3 has 14 residues. V dropped 5 bases and J dropped 1; count of bases not matched to a gene: 5. The CDR3: CASSPGTVSYEQYF. The CDR3 nucleotides are TGTGCCAGCAGCCCAGGGACAGTTTCCTACGAGCAGTACTTC.

The chain couples TRBV9 to TRBJ2-1, with TRBD2 as a possible D gene (5 bases). The V and J ends lost 0 bases and 8 bases respectively, with 18 bases between them. CDR3 length: 16 residues. The germline gives CDR1 SGDLS, CDR2 YYNGEE. CDR3 nucleotide sequence: TGTGCCAGCAGCGTAGATCCCCTACCGGGATATCATGAGCAGTTCTTC. Translation gives CASSVDPLPGYHEQFF.

This sequence joins TRBV5-1 and TRBJ1-4, with D unclear. V was shortened by 2 bases and J by 3 bases, with 8 bases between the two germline ends. CDR1 and CDR2 (germline): SGHRS, YFSETQ. The CDR3 covers 14 residues. The CDR3 DNA is TGCGCCAGCAGCTTAGTACCGGCTAATGAAAAACTGTTTTTT. Translated, it gives CASSLVPANEKLFF.

The chain has TRBV28 and TRBJ1-1, with 7 positions matching TRBD1. This CDR3 contains 16 residues. V trimming: 3 bases; J trimming: 1 base; junction bases outside the gene matches: 8. Germline V lookup: CDR1 MDHEN, CDR2 SYDVKM. In DNA, the CDR3 is TGTGCCAGCAGTTTTTGGTCACAGGGGAAGAACACTGAAGCTTTCTTT. As protein: CASSFWSQGKNTEAFF.

The rearrangement links TRBV7-3 to TRBJ2-3; 7 positions agree with TRBD1. The CDR3 is 15 residues long. Trimming cost V 5 bases and J 3 bases; bases outside gene matches: 8. Germline-derived CDR1 and CDR2 are SGHTA and FQGTGA. The CDR3 DNA reads TGTGCCAGCAGCCCGAACAGGGGATCAACAGATACGCAGTATTTT. It translates to CASSPNRGSTDTQYF.

The CDR3 loop reads CASSPDPTGTGNTIYF. The CDR3, as DNA: TGCGCCAGCAGCCCTGATCCGACAGGGACTGGAAACACCATATATTTT. The chain recombines TRBV5-1 with TRBJ1-3; 7 bases line up with TRBD1. Trimming cost V 4 bases and J 2 bases; bases outside gene matches: 9. Germline V gives CDR1 SGHRS, CDR2 YFSETQ. The CDR3 totals 16 residues.

The CDR3 region is CASSVSDNARQPQHF. The CDR3 nucleotides are TGTGCCAGCAGCGTATCAGACAATGCCAGGCAGCCCCAGCATTTT. The chain has TRBV9 and TRBJ1-5, with unresolved D. The CDR3 has 15 residues. Germline-derived CDR1 and CDR2 are SGDLS and YYNGEE. V lost 1 base to trimming and J lost 7 bases, with 15 bases between them.

This sequence joins TRBV5-6 and TRBJ1-2; D uncertain. From germline, CDR1 is SGHDT and CDR2 YYEEEE. V lost 0 bases and J 2 bases, leaving 5 bases between the germline ends. The CDR3 runs to 13 residues. CDR3 DNA sequence: TGTGCCAGCAGCTTGGACAGAAACTATGGCTACACCTTC. Encoded protein: CASSLDRNYGYTF.